Following are 14 T cell receptor beta chains from one sample sequenced in a study of T cell responses to AZD1222 COVID-19 vaccine. Sequenced by immunoSEQ multiplex PCR; TCRdb stores in-frame clones only, minus some. The sample lists tens of thousands of clones; 81% were seen once. Sequences were derived from peripheral blood, sampled 28 days after the second AZD1222 dose. The receptors shown here come from an adult who received the AZD1222 COVID-19 vaccine.

The J gene is TRBJ2-7, the V gene TRBV7-3, with 7 bases lining up with TRBD1. Germline CDR1 SGHTA, CDR2 FQGTGA. With V trimmed by 0 bases and J by 6 bases, 2 bases remained unmatched. This CDR3 has 13 residues. CDR3 amino acids: CASSLTTGFEQYF. The DNA of the CDR3 is TGTGCCAGCAGCTTAACGACAGGGTTCGAGCAGTACTTC.

This chain uses TRBV18 with TRBJ2-2; D may be TRBD2 (6 bases). V was trimmed by 0 bases and J by 1 base, leaving 9 bases between them. The CDR3 spans 16 residues. In germline, CDR1 is KGHSH, CDR2 LQKENI. The CDR3 DNA sequence: TGTGCCAGCTCACCACCGGGACTTAGGAACACCGGGGAGCTGTTTTTT. It specifies CASSPPGLRNTGELFF.

This clone was counted between two and nine times. The chain is built from TRBV6-5 and TRBJ1-1; TRBD1 might be the D (5 bases). CDR1 is MNHEY, CDR2 SVGAGI, per germline. The V end was cut by 4 bases, the J end by 1 base, with 10 bases between. The CDR3 sequence is 14 residues long. The CDR3 DNA follows: TGTGCCAGCAGTTTATGGGACGGGAACACTGAAGCTTTCTTT. This sequence encodes CASSLWDGNTEAFF.

This chain uses TRBV27 with TRBJ1-5; TRBD1 is a possible D gene (6 bases). CDR1 and CDR2 (germline): MNHEY, SMNVEV (reference sequence). V shed 3 bases and J shed 5 bases, with 11 bases lying between them. The CDR3 has 14 amino acids. This CDR3 reads CASSLRGGYQPQHF. The CDR3 DNA sequence: TGTGCCAGCAGTTTGAGGGGGGGGTATCAGCCCCAGCATTTT.

This chain links TRBV7-2 with TRBJ1-5; D is undetermined. Germline loops: CDR1 SGHTA, CDR2 FQGNSA. CDR3 length equals 15 residues. V gave up 1 base and J gave up 6 bases, with 13 bases separating them. CDR3 sequence reads: CASSLVHGVIQPQHF. The CDR3 DNA reads as TGTGCCAGCAGCTTAGTCCATGGGGTGATTCAGCCCCAGCATTTT.

This clone was seen a few times. The chain uses TRBV6-2 or TRBV6-3 and TRBJ2-7, with D possibly being TRBD1 or TRBD2 (5 bases each). The CDR3 consists of 16 residues. With 2 bases removed from V and 3 bases from J, the gap between germline ends came to 17 bases. Germline V CDR1 and CDR2: MNHEY, SVGEGT. The chain's CDR3 is CASSYPRGRSNYEQYF. CDR3 in DNA: TGTGCCAGCAGTTACCCCCGGGGCAGATCAAACTACGAGCAGTACTTC.

The chain carries TRBV30 and TRBJ2-7; possibly TRBD2 for D (5 bases). The CDR3 has 13 amino acids. V was pared by 3 bases and J by 0 bases, with 9 bases between. Germline CDR1 GTSNPN, CDR2 SVGIG (reference sequence). CDR3 sequence reads: CAWRKAVSYEQYF. For the CDR3, the DNA is TGTGCCTGGAGAAAAGCGGTCTCCTACGAGCAGTACTTC.

This chain joins TRBV6-5 and TRBJ1-2; the D gene is possibly TRBD1 (5 bases). The V and J ends lost 5 bases and 8 bases respectively, with 15 bases between them. Per the germline V gene, CDR1 is MNHEY and CDR2 is SVGAGI. The CDR3 has 13 amino acids. The CDR3 bases are TGTGCCAGCAGTCGGGACGGGATAGAAGGCTACACCTTC. Translated: CASSRDGIEGYTF.

The chain carries TRBV5-1 and TRBJ2-3; 7 bases line up with TRBD1. Germline V gene sequence: CDR1 SGHRS, CDR2 YFSETQ. V dropped 4 bases and J dropped 2; count of bases not matched to a gene: 4. The CDR3 sequence is 14 residues long. The CDR3 protein is CASSPGQVTDTQYF. DNA of the CDR3: TGCGCCAGCAGCCCCGGACAGGTCACAGATACGCAGTATTTT. The full variable domain, with the rest looked up from reference TRBV5-1 and TRBJ2-3, is KAGVTQTPRYLIKTRGQQVTLSCSPISGHRSVSWYQQTPGQGLQFLFEYFSETQRNKGNFPGRFSGRQFSNSRSEMNVSTLELGDSALYLCASSPGQVTDTQYFGPGTRLTVL.

This sequence joins TRBV9 and TRBJ2-7; D unclear. V lost 4 bases and J lost 2, with 13 bases in between. This CDR3 contains 14 residues. Germline V lookup: CDR1 SGDLS, CDR2 YYNGEE. CDR3 sequence (DNA): TGTGCCAGCAGCACGACCCGGGTCCCCTACGAGCAGTACTTC. Translation: CASSTTRVPYEQYF.

This chain joins TRBV5-1 and TRBJ2-7; 9 nucleotides match TRBD1. The CDR3 totals 15 residues. Germline V gene sequence: CDR1 SGHRS, CDR2 YFSETQ. V was pared by 1 base and J by 3 bases, with 5 bases of the junction left unmatched. CDR3 protein: CASSLTGGTVYEQYF. The CDR3 DNA follows: TGCGCCAGCAGCTTGACAGGGGGCACAGTCTACGAGCAGTACTTC.

This clone is a singleton in its sample. V is TRBV28 and J is TRBJ1-3; 11 bases fit TRBD1. The ends lost 4 bases at V and 0 bases at J; junction bases unmatched: 8. CDR1 and CDR2 (germline): MDHEN, SYDVKM. The CDR3 sequence is 18 residues long. The CDR3 DNA follows: TGTGCCAGCAGTTCCCCCGGGACAGGGGGACTCTCTGGAAACACCATATATTTT. It translates to CASSSPGTGGLSGNTIYF.

V is TRBV20-1 and J is TRBJ2-5; D remains unclear. With 3 bases removed from V and 4 bases from J, the gap between germline ends came to 12 bases. The germline V gene encodes CDR1 DFQATT and CDR2 SNEGSKA (reference sequence). The CDR3 covers 13 residues. CDR3 nucleotide sequence: TGCAGTGCTAGTGTCCTAGTCTCAGAGACCCAGTACTTC. Translating gives CSASVLVSETQYF.

The chain employs TRBV28 and TRBJ1-6, with D hard to call. This CDR3 region has 12 residues. Trimming removed 3 bases at V and 7 bases at J, with 4 bases between. Germline V gives CDR1 MDHEN, CDR2 SYDVKM. The CDR3 DNA reads as TGTGCCAGCAGTTTCCAGAATTCACCCCTCCACTTT. It is translated as CASSFQNSPLHF.